The 14 T cell receptor beta chains below all came from one sample that was sequenced in a study of blood T cell repertoires in COVID-19. Some clones are missing from TCRdb's copy, which holds only in-frame ones; the method was immunoSEQ multiplex PCR. The sample holds tens of thousands of clones, almost 95% seen once. The sample comprised peripheral blood. Receptors were obtained from a human donor in a cohort sampled during active COVID-19.

CDR3 sequence (DNA): TGTGCCAGCAGCTTAGAAGTGGCTCCCTCCTACAATGAGCAGTTCTTC. It yields the protein CASSLEVAPSYNEQFF. The V gene is TRBV11-3, the J gene TRBJ2-1; D not certain. V lost 0 bases and J 0 bases, leaving 9 bases between the germline ends. CDR3 length: 16 amino acids. Germline values: CDR1 SGHNT, CDR2 YENEEA.

V and J are TRBV7-2 and TRBJ2-5, with TRBD2 matching over 13 bases. This CDR3 has 17 amino acids. With V trimmed by 3 bases and J by 1 base, 5 bases remained unmatched. The germline V gene has CDR1 SGHTA and CDR2 FQGNSA. CDR3 DNA sequence: TGTGCCAGCAGCTTGGGGACTAGCGGGACGATCCAAGAGACCCAGTACTTC. This encodes CASSLGTSGTIQETQYF. The entire variable domain, with the rest obtained from reference TRBV7-2 and TRBJ2-5, is as follows: GAGVSQSPSNKVTEKGKDVELRCDPISGHTALYWYRQSLGQGLEFLIYFQGNSAPDKSGLPSDRFSAERTGGSVSTLTIQRTQQEDSAVYLCASSLGTSGTIQETQYFGPGTRLLVL.

This chain links TRBV7-3 with TRBJ1-6, with 9 positions matching TRBD1. Germline loops: CDR1 SGHTA, CDR2 FQGTGA. V lost 4 bases and J lost 8; bases outside the gene matches: 9. The CDR3 is made up of 16 amino acids. This CDR3 is CASSSLDRGRHSPLHF. DNA of the CDR3: TGTGCCAGCAGCTCCCTGGACAGGGGACGTCATTCACCCCTCCACTTT.

The V call is TRBV9, the J call TRBJ1-3; D call uncertain. Germline assignment: CDR1 SGDLS and CDR2 YYNGEE. The CDR3 sequence is 15 residues long. V was pared by 0 bases and J by 0 bases, with 7 bases between. The CDR3 loop is CASSVVGNSGNTIYF. DNA for the CDR3: TGTGCCAGCAGCGTAGTGGGCAACTCTGGAAACACCATATATTTT.

The chain has TRBV28 and TRBJ2-7; TRBD1 might be the D (6 bases). Trimming took 2 bases from V and 4 from J, leaving 12 bases between them. The CDR3 totals 14 residues. Germline CDR1 is MDHEN and CDR2 is SYDVKM. The CDR3 region has the DNA TGTGCCAGCAGTTTACTCCAACAGGGTTACGAGCAGTACTTC. It yields the protein CASSLLQQGYEQYF.

The chain recombines TRBV30 with TRBJ2-1; the match to TRBD2 covers 14 bases. This CDR3 has 16 amino acids. Germline V lookup: CDR1 GTSNPN, CDR2 SVGIG (reference sequence). The ends lost 3 bases at V and 3 bases at J; junction bases unmatched: 4. The CDR3 nucleotides read TGTGCCTGGAGGGGGACTAGCGGGAGCGTCTACAATGAGCAGTTCTTC. Translating gives CAWRGTSGSVYNEQFF. Together with reference TRBV30 and TRBJ2-1, the CDR3 gives the full variable domain: SQTIHQWPATLVQPVGSPLSLECTVEGTSNPNLYWYRQAAGRGLQLLFYSVGIGQISSEVPQNLSASRPQDRQFILSSKKLLLSDSGFYLCAWRGTSGSVYNEQFFGPGTRLTVL.

The rearrangement links TRBV30 to TRBJ2-3; 8 bases map to TRBD2. Germline CDR1 GTSNPN, CDR2 SVGIG (reference sequence). Trimming took 5 bases from V and 11 from J; bases not matched to a gene: 9. The CDR3 is 12 amino acids. Here the CDR3 reads CAWGVSGMGQYF. The CDR3 DNA reads as TGTGCCTGGGGAGTTAGCGGGATGGGGCAGTATTTT.

Only one count was recorded for this clone. The chain recombines TRBV20-1 with TRBJ2-7; D is possibly TRBD2 (5 bases). Germline V lookup: CDR1 DFQATT, CDR2 SNEGSKA (reference sequence). V was trimmed by 0 bases and J by 9 bases, leaving 9 bases between them. The CDR3 spans 11 residues. The DNA of the CDR3 is TGCAGTGCTAGAGATGGACGGGGGCAGTACTTC. Translating it yields CSARDGRGQYF.

The chain employs TRBV7-2 and TRBJ2-3; D may be TRBD2 (6 bases). The CDR3 totals 16 residues. From germline, CDR1 is SGHTA and CDR2 FQGNSA. V was shortened by 5 bases and J by 4 bases, with 19 bases between the two germline ends. The CDR3 loop is CASSPLSRGIPDTQYF. CDR3 nucleotides: TGTGCCAGCAGCCCCCTATCCCGGGGGATCCCAGATACGCAGTATTTT.

This sequence joins TRBV7-2 and TRBJ1-3, with 7 nucleotides matching TRBD1. The CDR3 sequence is 16 residues long. Losses at the gene ends were 5 bases for V and 0 bases for J; bases not matched to a gene: 7. Germline lookup yields CDR1 SGHTA and CDR2 FQGNSA. CDR3 sequence (DNA): TGTGCCAGCAGCACGAGACAGGGATTCTCTGGAAACACCATATATTTT. Translated, it gives CASSTRQGFSGNTIYF.

This chain connects TRBV3-1 (or the pseudogene TRBV3-2) to TRBJ1-2, with D maybe TRBD1 (5 bases). CDR3 length equals 14 residues. V was shortened by 4 bases and J by 6 bases, with 15 bases between the two germline ends. Per the germline V gene, CDR1 is LGHDT and CDR2 is YNNKEL (reference sequence). DNA of the CDR3: TGTGCCAGCAGCCGGGGGGGAAGACGCGATGGCTACACCTTC. Residues: CASSRGGRRDGYTF.

V and J are TRBV19 and TRBJ2-1; D unresolved. V lost 6 bases and J 4 bases, leaving 7 bases between the germline ends. Germline values: CDR1 LNHDA, CDR2 SQIVND (reference sequence). The CDR3 totals 12 residues. The CDR3 coding sequence is TGTGCCAGTAGCCCCACTTACAATGAGCAGTTCTTC. Translating it yields CASSPTYNEQFF.

The chain carries TRBV3-1 (or the pseudogene TRBV3-2) and TRBJ1-1, with D perhaps matching TRBD1 (6 bases). Trimming took 4 bases from V and 10 from J, leaving 22 bases between them. Looked up from germline, CDR1 is LGHDT and CDR2 is YNNKEL (reference sequence). The CDR3 runs to 15 residues. In DNA, the CDR3 is TGTGCCAGCAGCCCCTCGTTGGGGCGACAGGTTGGAGCTTTCTTT. This sequence encodes CASSPSLGRQVGAFF.

This sequence joins TRBV4-2 and TRBJ2-3; TRBD2 agrees at 7 bases. Germline trimming cut 4 bases from V and 4 bases from J; bases unmatched to any gene: 5. Germline V gene sequence: CDR1 LGHNA, CDR2 YNFKEQ. CDR3 length equals 14 residues. CDR3 in amino acids: CASSPGLEADTQYF. In nucleotides, the CDR3 is TGTGCCAGCAGCCCCGGACTAGAGGCAGATACGCAGTATTTT.